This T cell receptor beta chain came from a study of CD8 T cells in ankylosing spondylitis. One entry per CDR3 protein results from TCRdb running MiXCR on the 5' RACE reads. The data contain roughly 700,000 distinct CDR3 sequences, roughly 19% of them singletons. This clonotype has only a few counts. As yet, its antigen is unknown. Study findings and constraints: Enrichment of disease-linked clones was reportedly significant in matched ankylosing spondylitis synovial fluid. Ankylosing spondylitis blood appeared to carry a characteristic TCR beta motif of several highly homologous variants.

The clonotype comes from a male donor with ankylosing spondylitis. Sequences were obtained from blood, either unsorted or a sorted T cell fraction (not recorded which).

This chain's CDR3 is CASSPSSGTGLSKGAFF. CDR3 coding DNA: TGCGCCAGCAGCCCATCATCTGGGACAGGGTTGTCCAAAGGGGCTTTCTTT. The rearrangement joins TRBV5-1 to TRBJ1-1; TRBD1 aligns across 9 bases. The CDR3 totals 17 residues. The germline V gene has CDR1 SGHRS and CDR2 YFSETQ. The J segment lost 11 bases and the V segment lost 4 bases, leaving 21 bases of the junction unmatched.